In this sample, the clone carrying this T cell receptor (beta chain) turned up a few times. The entry originates in a study of blood T cells in healthy people across ages. Combining a sample-barcoded 5' primer with a J-beta primer mix, a second PCR ran for roughly 6 to 12 cycles. TCRdb redid the calling of the 5' RACE reads with MiXCR, one entry per CDR3 protein. The sample lists 1.5 million to 2 million distinct CDR3 sequences; roughly 32% were seen once. The CDR3 length is 16 residues. After removal of 0 bases from V and 4 bases from J, the junction contained 7 bases not matched to a gene. Germline V CDR1 and CDR2: SGHRS, YFSETQ.

Input material: blood. The sequence was collected from a woman in her 30s in good health. The rearrangement links TRBV5-1 to TRBJ2-3; 8 bases align to TRBD2. This chain's CDR3 is CASSLERGMSADTQYF. DNA for the CDR3: TGCGCCAGCAGCTTGGAGCGGGGGATGAGCGCAGATACGCAGTATTTT.